Sequencing of this T cell receptor (beta chain) was carried out in a study of cytomegalovirus exposure and HLA in healthy donors. 13 Jbeta primers and 60 Vbeta primers were used for the PCR. Generated by immunoSEQ multiplex PCR, the TCRdb table keeps only in-frame clones and is missing some. The sample consists of 95,000 to 150,000 clones, 65% to 80% of them appearing once. Study outcomes and limitations: A later analysis found TCR association rates differed by HLA locus, highest for DRB1 and lowest for HLA-C. Most sequenced TCRs were rare (though some public TCRs occurred in many donors).

Losses at the gene ends were 4 bases for V and 1 base for J; bases not matched to a gene: 14. Germline V gene data show CDR1 as SGHRS and CDR2 as YFSETQ. The CDR3 extends over 18 amino acids. Worth noting for this clone: Its antigen is currently unknown.

This chain links TRBV5-1 with TRBJ1-1, with 9 bases identical to TRBD1. Sequencing input: PBMCs. The receptor was isolated from a man in his sixties in good health and CMV-seropositive. Here the CDR3 reads CASSPRWGQGLGNTEAFF. The CDR3 DNA follows: TGCGCCAGCAGCCCAAGGTGGGGACAGGGCTTGGGGAACACTGAAGCTTTCTTT.